This T cell receptor (beta chain) was recovered during a study of blood T cell repertoires in COVID-19 (TCRdb year 2020). With regard to the full study: The collaborator samples originated in the United States, Italy and Spain and spanned the acute and convalescent phases of COVID-19. Samples came from the ongoing ImmuneRACE study (first 160 participants) plus 1,254 subjects from 6 global collaborators. The dataset comprised deeply sampled blood TCRbeta repertoires from subjects exposed to, actively infected with, or recovered from COVID-19. The repertoires were released in a freely available public database intended as a resource for research on the immune response to SARS-CoV-2. The sample metadata nearly always contained a de-identified subject ID, COVID-19 status, age in years and sex. Where available, HLA class I and class II types were taken from metadata supplied by the sample provider and were not determined by assay-based typing. The prospective study material was composed of cDNA or gDNA derived from T cells, B-cell-depleted T cells, or PBMCs. General study outcomes and caveats: Clinical and demographic metadata were provided uncurated, with the amount varying by source and participant.

Note on this clone: Its antigen is unknown. Base-call qualities are not available, and no considerably larger clone is one nucleotide away.

Each collaborating institution followed its own protocols to collect whole blood in K2EDTA tubes. For TCRbeta analysis, collaborator samples were shipped as frozen whole blood, as isolated PBMCs, or as DNA extracted from either sample type. For CDR1 and CDR2, the germline V gene lists SGHRS and YFSETQ. From the cysteine up to the phenylalanine, the CDR3 has a length of 13 residues. Just CDR3 DNA is preserved here, 39 bases in frame from base 1. V loses 3 bases of germline sequence and J loses 7 bases, and the interval between the two ends is 13 bases. TCRbeta CDR3 regions were amplified from genomic DNA by means of the immunoSEQ Assay, a bias-controlled multiplex PCR. For the original study's pipeline: The number of nucleated cells in each sample was estimated by amplification of reference gene primers within the assay. Sequence reads were collapsed and filtered to measure the absolute abundance of every unique TCRbeta CDR3 rearrangement. For each sample, productive Simpson clonality was calculated by taking the square root of Simpson's diversity index across productive rearrangements. The immuneACCESS repertoire file appears here via TCRdb, limited to in-frame rearrangements. These files lack a portion of the clones; in checked studies, under half of the deficit traces to unresolved V genes, and the cause of the others is not known. The V and J calls and clone size are taken from that table; D and trimming were inferred from the DNA. This sample is represented by about 200,000 clones; around 81% of them were singletons. The top ten constitute over 10% of the sample.

The sequence derives from a human donor in a cohort sampled during active COVID-19. The rearrangement combines TRBV5-1 with TRBJ1-2; the D gene is possibly TRBD1, with 6 bases matching. The sequenced sample was peripheral blood. The CDR3 is CASSSNREVGYTF. The sequenced DNA is TGCGCCAGCAGCTCGAACAGGGAAGTTGGCTACACCTTC.